This entry concerns a single T cell receptor (beta chain). Its antigen target is currently unknown. Base qualities are missing; no much larger clone stands one base away. This specimen belongs to a study of cytomegalovirus exposure and HLA in healthy donors (dated by TCRdb to about 2017). Broadly, across the study: In an earlier analysis of 550 to 750 of the donors, 276 Gb of sequence data and some 120 million unique TCR beta sequences from about 179 million T cells were reported. Roughly 290 gigabases of sequencing data and about 92 million unique TCR sequences made up an early release that covered approximately 620 HLA-typed donors. The genetic ancestry cluster associated with self-reported Caucasian donors included about four fifths of the roughly 410 genotyped donors. The study aimed to test whether signatures of past pathogen exposure could be identified by cataloging public T cell receptors. The study used immunosequencing to profile the T cell repertoires of 666 subjects and linked those repertoires to cytomegalovirus serostatus. A separate validation cohort of roughly 120 different subjects was used in addition to the 666-subject first cohort. To predict cytomegalovirus infection status, the study brought together high-throughput TCR immunosequencing, statistical association of individual TCRs with disease status, and machine learning. In a later analysis, previously published TCR beta repertoires from about 670 donors were re-analyzed and high-resolution HLA genotyping was added so that TCR occurrence patterns could be studied. In the later analysis, no new phenotypic data were used to find candidate immune exposures; instead, reliance was placed on TCR beta sequences and their occurrence across donors. To decide whether each TCR beta V gene segment behaved as functional or pseudogenic, an earlier analysis of some 580 of the donors relied on high-throughput TCR beta sequencing. Donor age, sex, ethnicity and CMV serostatus were compiled alongside the repertoire data. Genome-wide SNP genotypes for about 55% of the 666 donors were used in a later genetic analysis, which treated that subset as a discovery cohort. Every discovery cohort repertoire had been produced on one sequencing platform. Class I and class II HLA loci were covered by the typing at four-digit resolution. The number of typed donors differed by locus: roughly 629-640 for A, B, C, DRB1 and DQB1; 522 for DQA1; approximately 600 for DPA1; and approximately 450 for DPB1. Roughly five DR-DQ haplotypes were handled as single units for association and clustering, since linkage in the cohort was strong. Among 398 genotyped donors of the cohort, an average of about 240,000 unique TCR beta nucleotide sequences were sequenced per donor, around 20% of them non-productive.

According to the germline V gene, CDR1 reads LGHNA and CDR2 reads YNFKEQ. Inclusive of the bounding cysteine and phenylalanine, the CDR3 is 17 residues long. Kept here is only the CDR3 DNA, which spans 51 bases and is read in frame from base 1. Germline trimming amounts to 0 bases on V and 2 bases on J, with 9 as the count of junction bases outside the gene matches. In total, 500 to 700 healthy bone marrow donors made up the cohort. At the time of sampling, all cohort members were nominally healthy, though unrecorded immune exposures were likely present. The donor was CMV seropositive and was included in the group of 270 or so seropositive cohort members. A peripheral blood sample was collected from each donor, and TCR beta sequencing was performed on peripheral blood mononuclear cells. Genomic DNA was extracted from the blood cell samples with the Qiagen DNeasy Blood Extraction Kit. The paper's findings and limits, for the study overall: In an earlier analysis of some 550 of the donors, most TCR beta V segments were observed in productive rearrangements about 87% or about 30% of the time, broadly matching IMGT annotations. Because some donors lacked HLA typing at each locus, the association tests relied only on the typed subset. While some public TCRs were present in many individuals, most TCR sequences turned up only very rarely across donors. The 87-base-pair reads could not distinguish some IMGT-functional V segments, including TRBV6-2 and TRBV6-3, so those segments were excluded. Linkage disequilibrium might explain the correlated functional status among segregating V segments, but an unknown experimental factor could not be excluded. An association between a missense DCLRE1C variant and V-gene and J-gene trimming of TCR beta chains was found in a later genetic analysis and replicated in an independent cohort. Most CMV-associated TCR beta chains appeared to be HLA-restricted in a later analysis, and the HLA associations seemed to be driven largely by CMV exposure. The cohort was sequenced for TCR beta chains only, and without alpha or paired-chain data the features that could be detected were limited. Presence/absence analyses assumed roughly uniform sequencing depth across donors, an assumption that may not hold. A later analysis associated roughly 17,000 TCR beta sequences with specific HLA alleles at a false discovery rate of 0.05. CMV serostatus was the only immune exposure information available for the cohort. In a later analysis, several top co-occurrence clusters were reported to appear linked to parvovirus B19, influenza, CMV and Epstein-Barr virus. The authors suggested that the approach could potentially be generalized to other disease states and immunological phenotypes. Three of the identified cytomegalovirus-associated TCR beta chains were confirmed in vitro to be specific for cytomegalovirus antigens. Because counts were too low, more than 15 rarely observed V segments, including chromosome 9 orphons, were excluded from the earlier analysis of about 500 of the donors. Compared with the roughly 600-donor mean, donors in an Asian-associated ancestry cluster had fewer N-insertions in productive TCRs, according to a later genetic analysis. The study gave a list of 150 to 200 TCR beta chains associated with cytomegalovirus. A further reported finding was that TCR beta sequences accurately predicted the HLA-A and HLA-B alleles for most subjects in the first cohort. When HLA alleles, especially DR and DQ, strongly co-occurred, TCR associations were difficult to assign to individual alleles. The classifier was reported to diagnose cytomegalovirus status with high specificity and sensitivity in both the original cohort and the validation cohort. In a later analysis, the rate of TCR association differed among HLA loci, with DRB1 alleles having the most associated TCRs and HLA-C alleles having the fewest. In a later analysis, HLA-associated TCR beta chains showed more clonal expansion and lower generation probabilities than non-associated chains that were equally common. A cluster of highly shared sequence variants was judged likely to be a technical artifact of the sequencing pipeline.

Library creation used the immunoSEQ multiplex PCR assay. For the multiplex PCR, a mixture combining 60 forward primers for TCR Vbeta segments and 13 reverse primers for TCR Jbeta segments was used. The CDR3 region of rearranged TCR beta genes was amplified from genomic DNA by a multiplex PCR assay. The amplified TCR beta libraries were sequenced on the Illumina HiSeq System as 87-base-pair reads. Regarding the original processing steps: A later analysis tallied 75 million to 95 million unique TCR beta chains across the 666 repertoires, and roughly 11 million of those chains were shared by two or more donors. To remove PCR and sequencing errors, raw reads were error-corrected and collapsed into unique sequences using a nearest-neighbor algorithm that merged closely related sequences. To assign V, D and J gene segments, CDR3 sequences were aligned to IMGT reference sequences. For a sequence to be retained, a match of at least six nucleotides was required to both a V gene segment and a J gene segment. Rearrangements were called productive when the CDR3 lacked stop codons and stayed in frame with V and J; all others were non-productive. Following IMGT convention, CDR3 was defined as the stretch from the second conserved V-encoded cysteine to the conserved J-encoded phenylalanine. In an earlier analysis of 587 of the donors, sequences lacking an unambiguous match to a single V gene segment were excluded. In an earlier analysis of approximately 590 of the donors, a V segment was called functional when productive rearrangements were above 56.7%, and segregating when the standard deviation between donors exceeded 5%. A statistical classification framework was developed to diagnose cytomegalovirus status using the catalog of TCR beta chain sequences. A later analysis assigned V and J genes by comparing TCR nucleotide sequences with IMGT/GENE-DB human TR gene sequences. The TCRdist pipeline was used in a later analysis to assign CDR3 sequences and most-parsimonious VDJ recombination scenarios. A later analysis defined each TCR beta chain by its CDR3 amino acid sequence plus V-gene family, and excluded reads lacking a unique V-gene family. A later analysis removed over 500 highly shared, low-generation-probability nucleotide sequences to deal with suspected cross-contamination and a sequencing artifact. For each public chain, a later analysis derived a clonal expansion index from normalized ranks of inferred template counts within each repertoire. In a later analysis, generation probabilities were computed using a VDJ recombination model fitted to out-of-frame rearrangements, and the results were checked against IGoR. In a later analysis, hypergeometric tests were used to score TCR-TCR, TCR-HLA and TCR-CMV co-occurrence, with a repertoire-size bias correction applied to TCR pairs. To estimate false discovery rates, a later analysis permuted the HLA or CMV assignments 20 times. In a later analysis, co-occurring TCRs were grouped with DBSCAN, and TCRdist sequence similarity was added when clustering was performed within HLA-allele-positive subsets. Repertoires with fewer than 30,000 or more than 120,000 public chains were left out of co-occurrence clustering, as were five repertoires with anomalous nucleotide sharing. TCRdb retrieved this table from immuneACCESS and kept in-frame rearrangements only. Not all clones are present; in checked studies, unresolved V genes account for under half, and no reason is known for the remainder. D and trimming were read from the DNA, whereas the V and J calls and clone size are those reported in that table. Within this sample are 120,000 or so clones, with over 65% of them counted one time only. 2.5% to 3.5% of the sample is in the top ten clones.

In this chain, TRBV4-2 is recombined with TRBJ2-7, with 8 bases aligning to TRBD1. This sequence was found in a woman in her forties in good health and CMV-seropositive. The sequenced material came from PBMCs. The CDR3 loop reads CASSQEIPSTGAYEQYF. Read as DNA, the sequence is TGTGCCAGCAGCCAAGAGATTCCCTCGACAGGGGCCTACGAGCAGTACTTC.